Listed below are T cell receptor beta chains from one sample, sequenced in a study of blood T cell repertoires in COVID-19. Using immunoSEQ multiplex PCR, the repertoire was profiled, and TCRdb retains in-frame clones only, with some absent. The sample lists 100,000 to 150,000 clones; around 89% were seen once. Specimen: peripheral blood. These receptors were taken from a man between 45 and 60 years old with acute or convalescent COVID-19. The CDR3 runs from the conserved cysteine through the conserved F or W. Fields, in order: D gene, V gene, clone size, J gene, CDR3 DNA, CDR3 protein. The D gene is left open where the match is weak. Clone size is not always given. Where it is, it says once, few, many or a class for expanded clones.

d_call: TRBD1
v_call: TRBV5-1
clone_size: NA
j_call: TRBJ1-1
cdr3_nt: TGCGCCAGCAGCCGCGGCACAGGGGACACTGAAGCTTTCTTT
cdr3_aa: CASSRGTGDTEAFF

d_call: NA
v_call: TRBV20-1
clone_size: once
j_call: TRBJ1-1
cdr3_nt: TGCAGTGCTATGAGGGACACTGAAGCTTTCTTT
cdr3_aa: CSAMRDTEAFF

d_call: TRBD2
v_call: TRBV3-1/TRBV3-2
clone_size: NA
j_call: TRBJ2-1
cdr3_nt: TGTGCCAGCAGCCAGATAGCGGGAGACGGAATGAAGCAGTTCTTC
cdr3_aa: CASSQIAGDGMKQFF

d_call: TRBD1
v_call: TRBV7-9
clone_size: NA
j_call: TRBJ2-7
cdr3_nt: TGTGCCAGCAGCGGACAGGGCTACGAGCAGTACTTC
cdr3_aa: CASSGQGYEQYF

d_call: NA
v_call: TRBV6-1
clone_size: NA
j_call: TRBJ1-5
cdr3_nt: TGTGCCAGCAGTGAAGTCCCAGGAGGGCTCGGGCCCCAGCATTTT
cdr3_aa: CASSEVPGGLGPQHF

d_call: NA
v_call: TRBV9
clone_size: NA
j_call: TRBJ2-3
cdr3_nt: TGTGCCAGCAGCGTTTTAGCGGAGCTAGATACGCAGTATTTT
cdr3_aa: CASSVLAELDTQYF

d_call: NA
v_call: TRBV19
clone_size: NA
j_call: TRBJ2-5
cdr3_nt: TGTGCCAGTACCAAGGGGGATGCGGAGACCCAGTACTTC
cdr3_aa: CASTKGDAETQYF

d_call: TRBD2
v_call: TRBV5-4
clone_size: NA
j_call: TRBJ2-7
cdr3_nt: TGTGCCAGCAGCTTGGGACTAGCGGGAGGTTACGAGCAGTACTTC
cdr3_aa: CASSLGLAGGYEQYF

d_call: NA
v_call: TRBV19
clone_size: once
j_call: TRBJ1-5
cdr3_nt: TGTGCCAGTAGTAGCTACAGAAGAGGCAATCAGCCCCAGCATTTT
cdr3_aa: CASSSYRRGNQPQHF

d_call: NA
v_call: TRBV27
clone_size: once
j_call: TRBJ1-6
cdr3_nt: TGTGCCAGCAGTATCACCCGGGACACCGGACGGTCACCCCTCCACTTT
cdr3_aa: CASSITRDTGRSPLHF

d_call: NA
v_call: TRBV2
clone_size: once
j_call: TRBJ1-4
cdr3_nt: TGTGCCAGCAGTGAAGTGGACTTACTGTTTTTT
cdr3_aa: CASSEVDLLFF

d_call: TRBD1
v_call: TRBV5-1
clone_size: NA
j_call: TRBJ1-1
cdr3_nt: TGCGCCAGCAGCACCACAGGGGCCCGAGGAGCTTTCTTT
cdr3_aa: CASSTTGARGAFF

d_call: TRBD1
v_call: TRBV2
clone_size: once
j_call: TRBJ1-5
cdr3_nt: TGTGCCAGCCGGGACAGTGTTAGCAATCAGCCCCAGCATTTT
cdr3_aa: CASRDSVSNQPQHF

d_call: NA
v_call: TRBV19
clone_size: NA
j_call: TRBJ1-3
cdr3_nt: TGTGCCAGTAGTCCCCGGCGGGGCGGTGGAAACACCATATATTTT
cdr3_aa: CASSPRRGGGNTIYF

d_call: NA
v_call: TRBV29-1
clone_size: NA
j_call: TRBJ2-1
cdr3_nt: TGCAGCGTTGGAGGGGGTGGGGAGCAGTTCTTC
cdr3_aa: CSVGGGGEQFF

d_call: TRBD1
v_call: TRBV9
clone_size: NA
j_call: TRBJ2-7
cdr3_nt: TGTGCCAGCAGCAAGGGACAGGGAATGAGCTCCTACGAGCAGTACTTC
cdr3_aa: CASSKGQGMSSYEQYF

d_call: NA
v_call: TRBV6-5
clone_size: NA
j_call: TRBJ1-6
cdr3_nt: TGTGCCAGCAGTTACTCGTTCCGGGAGGGAAATTCACCCCTCCACTTT
cdr3_aa: CASSYSFREGNSPLHF

d_call: NA
v_call: TRBV10-1
clone_size: NA
j_call: TRBJ2-5
cdr3_nt: TGCGCCAGCAGTGACCGACAGGCTTGGGAGACCCAGTACTTC
cdr3_aa: CASSDRQAWETQYF

d_call: NA
v_call: TRBV11-1
clone_size: once
j_call: TRBJ2-3
cdr3_nt: TGTGCCAGCAGCTTGGGGGCCCGAACAGATACGCAGTATTTT
cdr3_aa: CASSLGARTDTQYF

d_call: NA
v_call: TRBV12-5
clone_size: NA
j_call: TRBJ1-4
cdr3_nt: TGTGCTAGTGGTTTAGGGGGAACTAATGAAAAACTGTTTTTT
cdr3_aa: CASGLGGTNEKLFF

d_call: NA
v_call: TRBV19
clone_size: NA
j_call: TRBJ2-6
cdr3_nt: TGTGCCAGTACCGCCCTAGAGGGAGTAGGGTCTGGGGCCAACGTCCTGACTTTC
cdr3_aa: CASTALEGVGSGANVLTF

d_call: NA
v_call: TRBV6-1
clone_size: NA
j_call: TRBJ2-1
cdr3_nt: TGTGCCAGCAGTGTGGAGACGGAGAGCTCCTACAATGAGCAGTTCTTC
cdr3_aa: CASSVETESSYNEQFF

d_call: NA
v_call: TRBV10-3
clone_size: NA
j_call: TRBJ1-5
cdr3_nt: TGTGCCACCATGGGGGGGGCCGGCGGGAATCAGGCCCAGCATTTT
cdr3_aa: CATMGGAGGNQAQHF

d_call: NA
v_call: TRBV29-1
clone_size: NA
j_call: TRBJ1-1
cdr3_nt: TGCAGCGTCACTTTCGGACAGAACACTGAAGCTTTCTTT
cdr3_aa: CSVTFGQNTEAFF

d_call: NA
v_call: TRBV19
clone_size: once
j_call: TRBJ1-2
cdr3_nt: TGTGCCAGTAGTATTTACATAAACTATGGCTACACCTTC
cdr3_aa: CASSIYINYGYTF

d_call: NA
v_call: TRBV27
clone_size: NA
j_call: TRBJ2-5
cdr3_nt: TGTGCCAGCAGTTTATTTCCGTACCAAGAGACCCAGTACTTC
cdr3_aa: CASSLFPYQETQYF

d_call: NA
v_call: TRBV6-5
clone_size: NA
j_call: TRBJ2-1
cdr3_nt: TGTGCCAGCAATCGAGACCCGGGTCGCGGTGAGCAGTTCTTC
cdr3_aa: CASNRDPGRGEQFF

d_call: NA
v_call: TRBV2
clone_size: NA
j_call: TRBJ1-2
cdr3_nt: TGTGCCAGCAGGACGGACAGCATTTATGGCTACACCTTC
cdr3_aa: CASRTDSIYGYTF

d_call: NA
v_call: TRBV5-4
clone_size: NA
j_call: TRBJ1-3
cdr3_nt: TGTGCCAGCAGTTGGGGCGGGATTGAATCTGGAAACACCATATATTTT
cdr3_aa: CASSWGGIESGNTIYF

d_call: NA
v_call: TRBV5-1
clone_size: NA
j_call: TRBJ1-5
cdr3_nt: TGCGCCAGCAGCCCTGGAGGAGAAAATCAGCCCCAGCATTTT
cdr3_aa: CASSPGGENQPQHF

d_call: TRBD1
v_call: TRBV27
clone_size: NA
j_call: TRBJ1-3
cdr3_nt: TGTGCCAGCAGTCAAACAGGGGGCTCAAACACCATATATTTT
cdr3_aa: CASSQTGGSNTIYF

d_call: NA
v_call: TRBV5-1
clone_size: few
j_call: TRBJ2-1
cdr3_nt: TGCGCCAGCAGCTTGGATGGGGCCAACAATGAGCAGTTCTTC
cdr3_aa: CASSLDGANNEQFF

d_call: TRBD1
v_call: TRBV18
clone_size: NA
j_call: TRBJ1-1
cdr3_nt: TGTGCCAGCTCACCCAAGACAGGGACGAACACTGAAGCTTTCTTT
cdr3_aa: CASSPKTGTNTEAFF

d_call: TRBD1
v_call: TRBV5-1
clone_size: NA
j_call: TRBJ1-3
cdr3_nt: TGCGCCAGCAGCTTTACGGGACAGGCCTCTGGAAACACCATATATTTT
cdr3_aa: CASSFTGQASGNTIYF

d_call: TRBD1
v_call: TRBV27
clone_size: NA
j_call: TRBJ1-2
cdr3_nt: TGTGCCAGCAGTTTTGGAGACAGGGCCGGTGGCTACACCTTC
cdr3_aa: CASSFGDRAGGYTF